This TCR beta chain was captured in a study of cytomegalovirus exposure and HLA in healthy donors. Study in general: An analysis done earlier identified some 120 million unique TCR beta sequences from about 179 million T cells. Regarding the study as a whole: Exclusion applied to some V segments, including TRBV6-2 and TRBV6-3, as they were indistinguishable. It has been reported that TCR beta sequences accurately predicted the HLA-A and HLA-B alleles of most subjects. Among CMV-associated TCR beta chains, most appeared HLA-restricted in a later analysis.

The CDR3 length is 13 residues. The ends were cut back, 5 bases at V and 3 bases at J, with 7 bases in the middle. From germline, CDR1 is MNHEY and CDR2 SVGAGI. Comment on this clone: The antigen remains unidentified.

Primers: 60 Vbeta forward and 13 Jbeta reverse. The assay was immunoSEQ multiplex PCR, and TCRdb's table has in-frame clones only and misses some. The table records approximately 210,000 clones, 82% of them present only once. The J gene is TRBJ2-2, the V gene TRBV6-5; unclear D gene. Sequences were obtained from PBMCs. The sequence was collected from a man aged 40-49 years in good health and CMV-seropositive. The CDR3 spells CASSDWHTGELFF. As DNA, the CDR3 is TGTGCCAGCAGTGATTGGCACACCGGGGAGCTGTTTTTT.